This T cell receptor (beta chain) is drawn from a study of beta chain features in type 1 diabetes. As every portion of the isolated RNA was reverse transcribed, the sequencing read expressed TCRB transcripts. The data were produced by immunoSEQ multiplex PCR, yet TCRdb's version contains in-frame clones alone and is incomplete. This table holds approximately 470,000 clones, about 29% found once. Germline CDR1 is LGHNA and CDR2 is YSLEER. Trimming took off 4 bases at V and 0 bases at J, with 16 bases between the two ends. The CDR3 totals 17 residues. Specimen: naive CD4+ T cells from blood. The sequence came from a man aged 18 to 30 in good health. The J gene is TRBJ2-1, the V gene TRBV4-3, with a weak D call TRBD2 (5 bases). CDR3 residues: CASSRDPSGSSYNEQFF. CDR3 in DNA: TGCGCCAGCAGCCGCGACCCGAGCGGTAGCTCCTACAATGAGCAGTTCTTC.